The sequence of this T cell receptor beta chain was determined in a study of blood T cell repertoires in COVID-19. On the study more broadly: Material from acute and convalescent COVID-19 was sourced from the United States, Italy and Spain.

Clones were read by immunoSEQ multiplex PCR, and TCRdb kept only the in-frame ones, dropping some. The table shows roughly 250,000 clones, with 84% occurring only once. The length of the CDR3 is 15 residues. Germline lookup yields CDR1 SGHTA and CDR2 FQGNSA. The V and J ends lost 5 bases and 9 bases, in that order; junction bases with no gene match: 14. The sequenced sample was peripheral blood. This clonotype was sampled from a human donor in a cohort sampled during active COVID-19. The chain recombines TRBV7-2 with TRBJ1-2; 8 nucleotides align to TRBD1. CDR3 sequence: CASSPQGGPTMRYTF. The CDR3 DNA follows: TGTGCCAGCAGCCCACAGGGGGGCCCAACTATGCGCTACACCTTC.